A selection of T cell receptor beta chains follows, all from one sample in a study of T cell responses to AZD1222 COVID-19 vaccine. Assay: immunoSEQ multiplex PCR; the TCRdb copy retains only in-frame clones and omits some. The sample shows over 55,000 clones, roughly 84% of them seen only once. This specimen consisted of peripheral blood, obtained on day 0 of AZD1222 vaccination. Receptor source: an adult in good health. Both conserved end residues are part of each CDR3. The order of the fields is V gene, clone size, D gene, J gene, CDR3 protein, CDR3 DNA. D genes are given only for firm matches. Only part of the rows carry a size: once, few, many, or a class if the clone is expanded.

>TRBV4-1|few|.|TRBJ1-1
CASSQEARAETEAFF
TGCGCCAGCAGCCAAGAGGCCAGGGCCGAAACTGAAGCTTTCTTT
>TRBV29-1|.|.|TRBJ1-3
CSVVWYGHEGSSGNTIYF
TGCAGCGTTGTCTGGTACGGACATGAGGGGAGCTCTGGAAACACCATATATTTT
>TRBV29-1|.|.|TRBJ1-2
CSVEELGYTF
TGCAGCGTTGAAGAGTTGGGCTACACCTTC
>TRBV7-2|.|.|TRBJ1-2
CASSLGRGGYGYTF
TGTGCCAGCAGCTTAGGTAGGGGAGGTTATGGCTACACCTTC
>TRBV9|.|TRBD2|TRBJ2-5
CASSVDPSGVETQYF
TGTGCCAGCAGCGTAGACCCTAGCGGGGTGGAGACCCAGTACTTC
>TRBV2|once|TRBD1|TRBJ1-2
CATVGDRGLQVGGYTF
TGTGCCACGGTGGGGGACAGGGGGCTGCAGGTTGGTGGCTACACCTTC
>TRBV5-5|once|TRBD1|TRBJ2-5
CASSRPTGGGSETQYF
TGTGCCAGCAGCCGGCCGACAGGGGGCGGATCGGAGACCCAGTACTTC
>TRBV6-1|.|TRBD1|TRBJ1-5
CASSEEARGYNQPQHF
TGTGCCAGCAGTGAAGAGGCCAGGGGGTACAATCAGCCCCAGCATTTT
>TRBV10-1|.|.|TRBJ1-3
CASSNGNTIYF
TGCGCCAGCAGTAATGGAAACACCATATATTTT
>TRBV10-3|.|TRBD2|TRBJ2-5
CAISESSGGLEETQYF
TGTGCCATCAGTGAGTCTAGCGGGGGGTTAGAGGAGACCCAGTACTTC
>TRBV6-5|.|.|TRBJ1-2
CASTPGEGSYGYTF
TGTGCCAGCACCCCTGGGGAGGGGAGCTATGGCTACACCTTC
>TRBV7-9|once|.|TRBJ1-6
CASSLPFWEGRSPLHF
TGTGCCAGCAGCTTACCCTTTTGGGAGGGTCGCTCACCCCTCCACTTT
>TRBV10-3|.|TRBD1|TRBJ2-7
CAIRETGDPYEQYF
TGTGCCATCAGAGAGACAGGGGATCCCTACGAGCAGTACTTC
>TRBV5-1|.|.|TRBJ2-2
CASSLVVGNTGELFF
TGCGCCAGCAGCTTGGTGGTAGGAAACACCGGGGAGCTGTTTTTT
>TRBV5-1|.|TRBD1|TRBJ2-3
CASSGTGGSEADTQYF
TGCGCCAGCAGTGGGACAGGGGGATCGGAGGCAGATACGCAGTATTTT
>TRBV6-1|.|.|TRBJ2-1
CASSEQPLSPYNEQFF
TGTGCCAGCAGTGAACAACCGCTATCTCCCTACAATGAGCAGTTCTTC
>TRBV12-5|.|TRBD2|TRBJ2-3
CASSGASTDTQYF
TGTGCTAGTAGCGGGGCAAGCACAGATACGCAGTATTTT
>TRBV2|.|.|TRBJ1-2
CASSGSLGGAQANYGYTF
TGTGCCAGCAGTGGTTCACTGGGGGGTGCGCAAGCTAACTATGGCTACACCTTC
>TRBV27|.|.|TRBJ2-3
CASSPLGGGSTHFLTDTQYF
TGTGCCAGCAGTCCCTTGGGCGGGGGCTCGACCCACTTCCTCACAGATACGCAGTATTTT
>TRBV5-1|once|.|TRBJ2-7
CASSLRTVGEQYF
TGCGCCAGCAGCTTGCGGACAGTGGGGGAGCAGTACTTC
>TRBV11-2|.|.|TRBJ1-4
CASSLRLPRGKLFF
TGTGCCAGCAGCTTACGGCTCCCTCGAGGAAAACTGTTTTTT
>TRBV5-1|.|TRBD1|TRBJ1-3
CASSSRTGGNTIYF
TGCGCCAGCAGCTCCCGGACAGGCGGAAACACCATATATTTT